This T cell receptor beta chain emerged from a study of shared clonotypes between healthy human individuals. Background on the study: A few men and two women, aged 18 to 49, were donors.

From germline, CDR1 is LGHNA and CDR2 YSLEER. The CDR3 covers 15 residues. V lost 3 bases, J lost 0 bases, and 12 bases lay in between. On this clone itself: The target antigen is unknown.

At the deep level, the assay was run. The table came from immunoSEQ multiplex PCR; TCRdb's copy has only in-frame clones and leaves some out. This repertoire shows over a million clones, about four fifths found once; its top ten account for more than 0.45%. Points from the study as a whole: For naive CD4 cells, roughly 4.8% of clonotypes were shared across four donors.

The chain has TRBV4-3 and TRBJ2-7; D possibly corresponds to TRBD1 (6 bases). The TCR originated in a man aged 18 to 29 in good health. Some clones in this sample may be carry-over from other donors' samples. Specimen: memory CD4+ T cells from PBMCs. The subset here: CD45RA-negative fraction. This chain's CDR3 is CASSQQQGNSYEQYF. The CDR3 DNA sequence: TGCGCCAGCAGCCAGCAACAGGGAAACTCCTACGAGCAGTACTTC.